Following are 27 T cell receptor beta chains from one sample sequenced in a study of blood T cells in healthy people across ages (dated by TCRdb to 2014 to 2015). The library was produced with 5' RACE. These reads were obtained on an Illumina HiSeq 2500. A second PCR of roughly 6 to 11 cycles was performed with a sample-barcoded 5' primer and a J-beta primer mix. Starting from the raw public reads, TCRdb applied fastp trimming at Q25, assembled clones with MiXCR and retained in-frame beta chains. When rows share a CDR3 protein, they turn into one entry using the most common DNA and genes. Within this sample are about 970,000 distinct CDR3 sequences, with about 53% of them counted one time only. The top ten clonotypes cover about 20% of the sample. Sequencing input: blood. The source of these receptors is a woman aged 55-70 years in good health.

This chain joins TRBV9 and TRBJ2-3; D is unclear. The length of the CDR3 is 16 residues. Trimming took off 4 bases at V and 0 bases at J, with 15 bases between the two ends. Per the germline V gene, CDR1 is SGDLS and CDR2 is YYNGEE. DNA of the CDR3: TGTGCCAGCAGCTCCGGACCGAATCCCAGCACAGATACGCAGTATTTT. Amino acids: CASSSGPNPSTDTQYF.

This clonotype was seen a few times. The chain joins TRBV27 to TRBJ2-6; 7 bases map to TRBD1. The germline V gene encodes CDR1 MNHEY and CDR2 SMNVEV (reference sequence). The length of the CDR3 is 15 residues. The junction had 3 bases not matched to a gene; V was cut back by 7 bases and J by 0 bases. The CDR3 coding sequence is TGTGCCAGCAAACAGGGGACCTCTGGGGCCAACGTCCTGACTTTC. It yields the protein CASKQGTSGANVLTF. Combining the CDR3 with reference TRBV27 and TRBJ2-6 gives the whole variable domain EAQVTQNPRYLITVTGKKLTVTCSQNMNHEYMSWYRQDPGLGLRQIYYSMNVEVTDKGDVPEGYKVSRKEKRNFPLILESPSPNQTSLYFCASKQGTSGANVLTFGAGSRLTVL.

Only a few counts were recorded for this clonotype. J is TRBJ2-4 and V is TRBV7-2; D is perhaps TRBD1 (6 bases). TRBJ2-5 explains the end of the DNA better; the J call may be wrong. There are 16 residues in the CDR3. The germline gives CDR1 SGHTA, CDR2 FQGNSA. The CDR3 DNA reads as TGTGCCAGCAGCCCTACCCTGAGTGGACAGAAAGAGACCCAGTACTTC. Translation: CASSPTLSGQKETQYF.

V gene TRBV10-3 combines with J gene TRBJ2-1; no reliable D call. CDR1 is ENHRY and CDR2 is SYGVKD in the germline V gene. This CDR3 region has 14 residues. The V gene lost 3 bases and the J gene lost 6 bases, with 12 bases spanning the gap. Here the CDR3 DNA reads TGTGCCATCAGTGAACGGCTAGTCGTCAATGAGCAGTTCTTC. Translated: CAISERLVVNEQFF.

The CDR3 loop is CASRQKNIQYF. DNA of the CDR3: TGTGCCAGCCGCCAAAAAAACATTCAGTACTTC. This chain joins TRBV21-1 and TRBJ2-4. TRBV21-1 counts as a pseudogene. The CDR3 length is 11 residues.

The chain carries TRBV6-2 or TRBV6-3 and TRBJ1-5; no definite D call. The CDR3 has 15 amino acids. Germline assignment: CDR1 MNHEY and CDR2 SVGEGT. The V gene lost 8 bases and the J gene lost 0 bases, with 14 bases spanning the gap. The CDR3 region is CASRMAPSSNQPQHF. The CDR3, as DNA: TGTGCCAGCCGGATGGCACCGTCTAGCAATCAGCCCCAGCATTTT.

The chain joins TRBV7-9 to TRBJ2-1; 9 nucleotides align to TRBD2. The V and J ends lost 5 bases and 0 bases, in that order; junction bases with no gene match: 5. CDR3 length: 16 residues. Germline-derived CDR1 and CDR2 are SEHNR and FQNEAQ (reference sequence). The CDR3 region is CASSPTSGGSYNEQFF. In DNA, the CDR3 is TGTGCCAGCAGCCCGACTAGCGGAGGCTCCTACAATGAGCAGTTCTTC.

As for this clonotype: One end of the junction varies from germline; a read error may be responsible. The V gene is TRBV5-1, the J gene TRBJ2-1; 14 bases fit TRBD2. Germline V gives CDR1 SGHRS, CDR2 YFSETQ. This CDR3 region has 15 residues. This CDR3 reads CTSHSGLAGADEQFF. The CDR3 nucleotides are TGCACCAGCCATTCGGGACTAGCGGGAGCCGATGAGCAGTTCTTC. Variable domain in full (rest from reference TRBV5-1 and TRBJ2-1): KAGVTQTPRYLIKTRGQQVTLSCSPISGHRSVSWYQQTPGQGLQFLFEYFSETQRNKGNFPGRFSGRQFSNSRSEMNVSTLELGDSALYLCTSHSGLAGADEQFFGPGTRLTVL.

The CDR3 DNA reads TGCAGTGGGAGGGCTTCGGGTCCCTTCAATGAGCAGTTCTTC. As protein: CSGRASGPFNEQFF. The J gene is TRBJ2-1, the V gene TRBV20-1, with D possibly being TRBD2 (6 bases). The CDR3 has 14 residues. CDR1 and CDR2 from the germline V gene are DFQATT and SNEGSKA (reference sequence). The V end lost 7 bases, the J end lost 6 bases, and 19 bases lay between the germline ends.

The DNA of the CDR3 is TGTGCCAGCAGCTTGTTAGGGACAGGGGGCTTGTACGAGCAGTACTTC. It translates to CASSLLGTGGLYEQYF. The chain employs TRBV5-6 and TRBJ2-7; 12 bases align to TRBD1. Germline-derived CDR1 and CDR2 are SGHDT and YYEEEE. There are 16 residues in the CDR3. With V trimmed by 1 base and J by 4 bases, 6 bases remained unmatched.

The J gene is TRBJ1-5, the V gene TRBV6-2 or TRBV6-3; 7 bases are a match to TRBD1. Germline V lookup: CDR1 MNHEY, CDR2 SVGEGT. The CDR3 sequence is 15 residues long. V gave up 3 bases and J gave up 7 bases; unmatched junction bases: 9. The chain's CDR3 is CASSYPRGGGQPQHF. CDR3 DNA: TGTGCCAGCAGTTATCCCAGAGGGGGCGGACAGCCCCAGCATTTT.

At least ten counts were recorded for this clonotype. This chain uses TRBV6-2 or TRBV6-3 with TRBJ2-5; a weak D match, TRBD1 (5 bases). Trimming removed 8 bases from V and 1 base from J, with 17 bases in between. The length of the CDR3 is 15 residues. Germline values: CDR1 MNHEY, CDR2 SVGEGT. CDR3 region: CASQRGQTPQETQYF. The CDR3 DNA sequence: TGTGCCAGCCAAAGAGGACAAACACCCCAAGAGACCCAGTACTTC.

The chain links TRBV20-1 to TRBJ1-5; TRBD1 is a possible D gene (5 bases). This CDR3 contains 14 residues. Trimming stripped 4 bases from V and 1 base from J, with 11 bases between. CDR1 and CDR2 from the germline V gene are DFQATT and SNEGSKA (reference sequence). The CDR3 reads CSATGQRSNQPQHF. For the CDR3, the DNA is TGCAGTGCTACCGGACAAAGGAGCAATCAGCCCCAGCATTTT.

V is TRBV4-2 and J is TRBJ2-1; D gene unclear. Germline lookup yields CDR1 LGHNA and CDR2 YNFKEQ. The CDR3 is 13 amino acids. The germline V and J ends were trimmed by 1 base and 3 bases, with 4 bases remaining between them. CDR3 sequence: CASSQVGYNEQFF. CDR3 DNA: TGTGCCAGCAGCCAAGTGGGCTACAATGAGCAGTTCTTC.

This clonotype showed up just a few times. The V call is TRBV10-3, the J call TRBJ2-1; D might be TRBD2 (6 bases). Trimming shortened V by 3 bases and J by 6 bases, and 12 bases separated the two germline ends. The CDR3 spans 14 residues. Germline CDR1 ENHRY, CDR2 SYGVKD. CDR3 sequence reads: CAISDSGTLNEQFF. The CDR3 nucleotides read TGTGCCATCAGTGACTCCGGGACTCTCAATGAGCAGTTCTTC.

The chain is built from TRBV28 and TRBJ2-5, with a tentative D call TRBD2 (6 bases). The J call may be mistaken, given a closer DNA end match to TRBJ2-7. Per germline, CDR1 MDHEN and CDR2 SYDVKM. The CDR3 sequence is 13 residues long. Here the CDR3 reads CASSLWEGNEQYF. In DNA, the CDR3 is TGTGCCAGCAGTTTATGGGAGGGTAACGAGCAGTACTTC.

The J gene is TRBJ2-3, the V gene TRBV14; no reliable D call. This CDR3 has 16 residues. Trimming took 4 bases from V and 3 from J, leaving 17 bases between them. CDR1 is SGHDN and CDR2 is FVKESK in the germline V gene. In DNA, the CDR3 is TGTGCCAGCAGCCCTCCCGGGCTCCGTGGGACAGATACGCAGTATTTT. This encodes CASSPPGLRGTDTQYF.

This chain links TRBV7-2 with TRBJ2-5; 7 nucleotides line up with TRBD1. This CDR3 region has 15 residues. The trim removed 1 base at V and 5 bases at J, leaving 7 bases unmatched. Germline V gene sequence: CDR1 SGHTA, CDR2 FQGNSA. CDR3 loop: CASSLEGGQWETQYF. CDR3 DNA: TGTGCCAGCAGCTTAGAAGGGGGCCAGTGGGAGACCCAGTACTTC.

This clonotype showed up just a few times. The chain carries TRBV20-1 and TRBJ2-5, with 8 nucleotides matching TRBD1. The trim removed 5 bases at V and 4 bases at J, leaving 6 bases unmatched. Germline assignment: CDR1 DFQATT and CDR2 SNEGSKA (reference sequence). The CDR3 is made up of 13 amino acids. The CDR3 bases are TGCAGTGCTGGACAGGGAAGGGCAGAGACCCAGTACTTC. It translates to CSAGQGRAETQYF.

This chain links TRBV7-9 with TRBJ1-5, with a possible D match to TRBD1 (5 bases). CDR3 length equals 13 residues. Per the germline V gene, CDR1 is SEHNR and CDR2 is FQNEAQ (reference sequence). Trimming left V 3 bases short and J 6 bases short, with 9 bases between. The CDR3 is CASSLGEVQPQHF. DNA of the CDR3: TGTGCCAGCAGCTTGGGGGAAGTTCAGCCCCAGCATTTT.

This clonotype was counted a few times. The chain is built from TRBV6-5 and TRBJ1-5, with 8 bases lining up with TRBD1. This CDR3 spans 14 amino acids. CDR1 is MNHEY, CDR2 SVGAGI, per germline. Trimming cost V 0 bases and J 9 bases; bases outside gene matches: 4. This CDR3 is CASSYSQGAMPQHF. The CDR3 nucleotides read TGTGCCAGCAGTTACTCGCAGGGGGCAATGCCCCAGCATTTT.

The CDR3 nucleotides are TGTGCCAGCAGCTTGGACCCCTTGGGCACTGAAGCTTTCTTT. Translation gives CASSLDPLGTEAFF. The chain links TRBV5-5 to TRBJ1-1; D gene unclear. This CDR3 spans 14 amino acids. V was trimmed by 0 bases and J by 4 bases, leaving 10 bases between them. Germline-derived CDR1 and CDR2 are SGHKS and YYEKEE (reference sequence).

The genes are TRBV28 and TRBJ2-4; 7 nucleotides match TRBD2. The assigned J gene may be wrong: the sequence end matches TRBJ2-7 better. Germline CDR1 reads MDHEN; CDR2 reads SYDVKM. The CDR3 runs 15 residues. The CDR3 loop is CASSPLPGTTHEQYF. The CDR3 bases are TGTGCCAGCAGTCCCCTCCCCGGGACTACCCACGAGCAGTACTTC.

V is TRBV6-6 and J is TRBJ1-4; the D is unclear. Trimming pared 6 bases from V and 1 base from J, leaving 9 bases between. The CDR3 is made up of 14 amino acids. Germline CDR1 and CDR2: MNHNY and SVGAGI (reference sequence). This CDR3 is CASRRTETNEKLFF. Written as DNA, the CDR3 is TGTGCCAGCAGGAGGACCGAAACTAATGAAAAACTGTTTTTT.

This clonotype has only a few counts. The chain is built from TRBV29-1 and TRBJ2-5; TRBD1 matches 8 bases. This CDR3 has 11 amino acids. Unmatched junction bases numbered 2, after V lost 6 bases and J lost 5 bases. CDR1 is SQVTM, CDR2 ANQGSEA, per germline. DNA of the CDR3: TGCAGCGTGGGGGACAGGGAGACCCAGTACTTC. Protein: CSVGDRETQYF. Variable domain in full (rest from reference TRBV29-1 and TRBJ2-5): SAVISQKPSRDICQRGTSLTIQCQVDSQVTMMFWYRQQPGQSLTLIATANQGSEATYESGFVIDKFPISRPNLTFSTLTVSNMSPEDSSIYLCSVGDRETQYFGPGTRLLVL.

The chain couples TRBV7-9 to TRBJ2-7, with TRBD2 identical over 7 bases. J lost 0 bases, V lost 5 bases, and 7 bases had no gene match. The CDR3 is 15 residues long. Per the germline V gene, CDR1 is SEHNR and CDR2 is FQNEAQ (reference sequence). CDR3 amino acids: CASSPGQRGSYEQYF. For the CDR3, the DNA is TGTGCCAGCAGCCCTGGCCAGCGGGGCTCCTACGAGCAGTACTTC.

The chain couples TRBV4-3 to TRBJ2-4; the D gene could be TRBD1 or TRBD2 (7 bases each). The CDR3 contains 14 residues. Germline CDR1 is LGHNA and CDR2 is YSLEER. Trimming removed 4 bases from V and 6 bases from J, with 13 bases in between. CDR3 in amino acids: CASSLTGEGNIQYF. The CDR3 DNA sequence: TGCGCCAGCAGCCTAACAGGGGAGGGAAACATTCAGTACTTC.